This T cell receptor (beta chain) was captured by sequencing in a study of CD8 T cells in Susac syndrome (dated by TCRdb to between 2018 and 2021). Study-wide context: Of the Susac syndrome patients who were sequenced, eight or nine were in clinical remission while six had clinically active disease. At blood withdrawal, Susac syndrome patients were therapy-naive, treated with corticosteroids (with IVIg additionally given to some), or treated with IVIg alone. Repertoire sequencing was used to test whether CD8+ T cell activation and differentiation in Susac syndrome was antigen driven. Clonality of the CD8+ T cell repertoire was compared between eleven to twelve healthy donors, roughly 14 Susac syndrome patients and 15 multiple sclerosis patients.

Here is what the overall study found, with its caveats: Looking at Susac-specific public clones, the researchers identified 15 to 20 in the total CD8+ repertoire and roughly 5 in the CD8+ TEMRA repertoire. Susac syndrome CD8+ repertoires showed clonal expansion, highest in CD8+ TEMRA cells and greater in clinically active than remitting patients. The number of individuals in the TCR sequencing and HLA analysis was recognized as being relatively small.

RNA was extracted with the RNeasy kit and 0.5 to 1 ug was reverse transcribed using random hexamers. The immunoSEQ multiplex PCR assay, which covers 54 Vbeta and 13 Jbeta segments, was used to amplify TCR beta CDR3 regions. PCR amplification bias was corrected using a synthetic template baseline for primer optimization and computational correction. In the source study's methods: Only productive sequences were kept, with reads annotated to V, D and J genes according to IMGT and analyzed in immunoSEQ Analyzer. To calculate clonality, Shannon entropy was normalized by log2 of the number of productive unique sequences and then subtracted from one. For each patient and control, public and private clones were evaluated within the 100 most prevalent clones. Clones were defined as Susac-specific if absent from the healthy and MS cohorts, from under 1,200 published viral clones and from other ImmuneACCESS disease sequences. The public sequencing data were trimmed at Q25 with fastp and processed into clonotypes with MiXCR by TCRdb, which kept only in-frame beta chains. CDR3 protein sequences are deduplicated, and each keeps its most common genes and DNA. The V and J calls shown here were made by TCRdb, not taken from the authors' results. The sample yields around 110,000 distinct CDR3 sequences; roughly 94% were counted once. The biggest ten clones account for roughly 0.29% of the sample.

Peripheral blood CD8+ and CD4+ T cells from healthy donors, Susac syndrome patients and multiple sclerosis patients were profiled by high-throughput TCR beta sequencing. Recently defined diagnostic criteria for definite or probable disease were met by the Susac syndrome patients. Bulk CD8+ and CD4+ T cells were purified by magnetic negative isolation, whereas CD8+ TEMRA cells were enriched by FACS. Blood was drawn into EDTA tubes, processed within 24 hours, and PBMCs were isolated by density gradient centrifugation. PBMCs intended for TCR sequencing were frozen in liquid nitrogen and were later thawed in a 37 degrees C water bath. A purity of at least 90% was achieved for sorted or isolated CD4+, CD8+ and CD8+ TEMRA cells. The CDR3 has 13 amino acids, counting the end cysteine and phenylalanine. The sequence is cut down to CDR3 DNA, 39 bases in frame from base 1. The germline V gene specifies MGHDK as CDR1 and SYGVNS as CDR2. Trimming takes 6 bases off V and 0 bases off J; junction bases not matched to a gene: 2.

Concerning this clonotype itself: Its antigen is not yet known. Base quality data are lacking; no much larger clone is found one base away.

This chain joins TRBV25-1 to TRBJ2-7, and 7 bases in between align with TRBD2. This receptor was obtained from a human donor with Susac syndrome. Sequencing used CD8+ T cells from PBMCs. The CDR3 amino acid sequence is: CASRWGGSYEQYF. The bases read TGTGCCAGCAGATGGGGGGGCTCCTACGAGCAGTACTTC.